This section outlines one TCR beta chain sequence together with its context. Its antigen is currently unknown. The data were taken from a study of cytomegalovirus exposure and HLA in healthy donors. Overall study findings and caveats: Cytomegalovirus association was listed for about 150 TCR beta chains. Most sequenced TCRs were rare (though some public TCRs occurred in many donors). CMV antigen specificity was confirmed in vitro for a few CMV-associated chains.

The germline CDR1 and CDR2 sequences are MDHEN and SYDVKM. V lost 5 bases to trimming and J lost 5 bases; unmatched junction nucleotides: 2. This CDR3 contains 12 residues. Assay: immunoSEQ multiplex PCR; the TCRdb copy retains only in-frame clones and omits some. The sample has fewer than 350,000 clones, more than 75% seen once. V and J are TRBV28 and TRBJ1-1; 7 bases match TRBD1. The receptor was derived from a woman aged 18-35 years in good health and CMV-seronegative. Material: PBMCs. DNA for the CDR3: TGTGCCAGCAGTCGACAGGGAACTGAAGCTTTCTTT. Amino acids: CASSRQGTEAFF. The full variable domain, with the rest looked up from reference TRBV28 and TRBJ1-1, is DVKVTQSSRYLVKRTGEKVFLECVQDMDHENMFWYRQDPGLGLRLIYFSYDVKMKEKGDIPEGYSVSREKKERFSLILESASTNQTSMYLCASSRQGTEAFFGQGTRLTVV.